The sequence of this TCR beta chain was determined in a study of blood T cell repertoires in COVID-19. Across the whole study: Acute and convalescent COVID-19 samples came from the United States, Italy and Spain. Nucleic acid was either cDNA or gDNA, and it came from T cells, B-cell-depleted T cells, or PBMCs.

Germline loops: CDR1 LNHDA, CDR2 SQIVND (reference sequence). CDR3 length: 16 residues. Between the trimmed V and J ends, which lost 4 bases and 1 base, there was a span of 16 bases. The study recruited people aged about 18 to 90 years across about two dozen US areas. Assignment of participants to cohorts was predicated upon participant-reported clinical history. TCRdb keeps only in-frame clones here, not all; method: immunoSEQ multiplex PCR. The data contain hundreds of thousands of clones, about 90% of them singletons. V and J are TRBV19 and TRBJ2-5; no clear D gene. The TCR comes from a woman aged 30 to 39 who had recovered from COVID-19. Material for sequencing was PBMCs or T cells enriched from blood (not recorded which). The CDR3 spells CASSKVSAALQETQYF. The CDR3 DNA reads TGTGCCAGTAGTAAAGTTTCGGCGGCGCTCCAAGAGACCCAGTACTTC.